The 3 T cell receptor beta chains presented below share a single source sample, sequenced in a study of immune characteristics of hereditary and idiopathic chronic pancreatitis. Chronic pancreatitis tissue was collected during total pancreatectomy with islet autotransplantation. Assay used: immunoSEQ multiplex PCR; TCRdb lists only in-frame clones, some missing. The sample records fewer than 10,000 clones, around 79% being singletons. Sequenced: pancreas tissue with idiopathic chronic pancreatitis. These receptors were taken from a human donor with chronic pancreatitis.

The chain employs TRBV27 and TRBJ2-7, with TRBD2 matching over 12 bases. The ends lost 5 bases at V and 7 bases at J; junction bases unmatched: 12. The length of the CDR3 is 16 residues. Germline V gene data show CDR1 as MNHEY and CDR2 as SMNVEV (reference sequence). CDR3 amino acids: CASSPWASGGGREQYF. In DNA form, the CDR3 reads TGTGCCAGCAGTCCATGGGCTAGCGGGGGGGGTAGGGAGCAGTACTTC.

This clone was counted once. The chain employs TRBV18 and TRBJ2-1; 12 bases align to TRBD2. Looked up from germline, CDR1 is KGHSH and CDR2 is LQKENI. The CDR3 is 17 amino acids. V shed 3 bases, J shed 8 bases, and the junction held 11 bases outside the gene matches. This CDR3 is CASSPESSGGAPHEQFF. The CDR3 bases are TGTGCCAGCTCACCTGAGTCTAGCGGGGGGGCCCCCCATGAGCAGTTCTTC. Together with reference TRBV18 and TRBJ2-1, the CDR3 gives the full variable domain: NAGVMQNPRHLVRRRGQEARLRCSPMKGHSHVYWYRQLPEEGLKFMVYLQKENIIDESGMPKERFSAEFPKEGPSILRIQQVVRGDSAAYFCASSPESSGGAPHEQFFGPGTRLTVL.

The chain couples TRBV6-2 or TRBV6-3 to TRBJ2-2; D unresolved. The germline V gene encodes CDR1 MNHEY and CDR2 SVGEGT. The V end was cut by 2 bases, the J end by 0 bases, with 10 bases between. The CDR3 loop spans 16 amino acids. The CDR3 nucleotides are TGTGCCAGCAGTTACGTCCGACGGCCGAACACCGGGGAGCTGTTTTTT. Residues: CASSYVRRPNTGELFF.